Listed here are 10 T cell receptor beta chains from one sample, sequenced in a study of blood T cell repertoires in COVID-19. Some clones are missing from TCRdb's copy, which holds only in-frame ones; the method was immunoSEQ multiplex PCR. Found here are around 90,000 clones, 70% to 90% of them singletons; the top ten hold around 2%. The sequenced material came from peripheral blood. These receptors were obtained from a man aged 50 or older with COVID-19, enrolled during active disease.

The chain employs TRBV2 and TRBJ2-3; D unclear. Germline CDR1 is SNHLY and CDR2 is FYNNEI. Trimming removed 3 bases from V and 0 bases from J, with 10 bases in between. This CDR3 contains 15 residues. CDR3 residues: CASSDPAISTDTQYF. The CDR3 nucleotides read TGTGCCAGCAGTGACCCAGCGATTAGCACAGATACGCAGTATTTT.

This rearrangement joins TRBV3-1 (or the pseudogene TRBV3-2) to TRBJ2-1; TRBD2 agrees at 9 bases. The germline V gene has CDR1 LGHDT and CDR2 YNNKEL (reference sequence). V trimming: 3 bases; J trimming: 4 bases; junction bases outside the gene matches: 10. This CDR3 contains 17 residues. The CDR3 region has the DNA TGTGCCAGCAGCCACCCCTTGAGGCTAGCGGGGTACAATGAGCAGTTCTTC. Its translation is CASSHPLRLAGYNEQFF.

The CDR3 region has the DNA TGTGCCAGTACCTTGAGGGCGGGAGATGGCTACACCTTC. Its protein product is CASTLRAGDGYTF. V and J are TRBV6-5 and TRBJ1-2, with D unresolved. Germline V gene sequence: CDR1 MNHEY, CDR2 SVGAGI. The CDR3 totals 13 residues. Trimming took off 9 bases at V and 6 bases at J, with 17 bases between the two ends.

The chain recombines TRBV5-1 with TRBJ2-7, with 7 bases aligning to TRBD2. This CDR3 has 14 residues. Germline CDR1 is SGHRS and CDR2 is YFSETQ. Trimming removed 2 bases from V and 3 bases from J; junction bases left unmatched: 5. In DNA form, the CDR3 reads TGCGCCAGCAGCTTACCGGGGGGTTACTACGAGCAGTACTTC. The encoded protein is CASSLPGGYYEQYF.

The chain is built from TRBV11-3 and TRBJ1-2; D is perhaps TRBD1 (5 bases). CDR1 is SGHNT and CDR2 is YENEEA in the germline V gene. This CDR3 region has 13 residues. Deletions cut 2 bases from V and 6 bases from J, with 10 bases between. CDR3 sequence: CASSLTGHDGYTF. The CDR3 DNA follows: TGTGCCAGCAGCTTAACAGGTCATGATGGCTACACCTTC. Variable domain in full (rest from reference TRBV11-3 and TRBJ1-2): EAGVVQSPRYKIIEKKQPVAFWCNPISGHNTLYWYLQNLGQGPELLIRYENEEAVDDSQLPKDRFSAERLKGVDSTLKIQPAELGDSAVYLCASSLTGHDGYTFGSGTRLTVV.

The chain joins TRBV20-1 to TRBJ2-2; 9 bases map to TRBD1. V was clipped by 6 bases and J by 5 bases; unmatched bases: 10. Per germline, CDR1 DFQATT and CDR2 SNEGSKA (reference sequence). CDR3 length: 15 residues. The CDR3 here is CSASPGQGKTGELFF. The CDR3 region has the DNA TGCAGTGCCAGTCCGGGACAGGGAAAAACCGGGGAGCTGTTTTTT.

V gene TRBV18 combines with J gene TRBJ2-7; a possible D gene is TRBD2 (5 bases). The CDR3 extends over 15 amino acids. With 2 bases removed from V and 0 bases from J, the gap between germline ends came to 11 bases. CDR1 and CDR2 (germline): KGHSH, LQKENI. CDR3 in amino acids: CASSPGGRGSYEQYF. CDR3 DNA sequence: TGTGCCAGCTCACCAGGCGGGCGCGGCTCCTACGAGCAGTACTTC.

The chain recombines TRBV2 with TRBJ2-3; tentative D call: TRBD1 (6 bases). The CDR3 is 15 amino acids. CDR1 and CDR2 from the germline V gene are SNHLY and FYNNEI. Between the trimmed V and J ends, which lost 1 base and 0 bases, there was a span of 8 bases. The CDR3 sequence: CASSEDRVSTDTQYF. DNA of the CDR3: TGTGCCAGCAGTGAAGACAGGGTCAGCACAGATACGCAGTATTTT.

The rearrangement uses TRBV5-8 and TRBJ1-4, with D perhaps matching TRBD1 (5 bases). This CDR3 region has 15 residues. V was shortened by 5 bases and J by 2 bases, with 13 bases between the two germline ends. The germline V gene has CDR1 SGHTS and CDR2 YDEGEE. The CDR3 DNA is TGTGCCAGCAGATTCGACAGTCTCACTAATGAAAAACTGTTTTTT. It yields the protein CASRFDSLTNEKLFF.

The V and J genes are TRBV7-8 and TRBJ1-1; D uncertain. CDR3 length: 13 residues. In germline, CDR1 is SGHVS, CDR2 FQNEAQ. V lost 3 bases and J 1 base, leaving 6 bases between the germline ends. CDR3 region: CASSFNRNTEAFF. The DNA for the CDR3 is TGTGCCAGCAGCTTTAATCGGAACACTGAAGCTTTCTTT. Supplemented by reference TRBV7-8 and TRBJ1-1, the full variable domain reads GAGVSQSPRYKVAKRGQDVALRCDPISGHVSLFWYQQALGQGPEFLTYFQNEAQLDKSGLPSDRFFAERPEGSVSTLKIQRTQQEDSAVYLCASSFNRNTEAFFGQGTRLTVV.